This T cell receptor (beta chain) is from a study of tumor and adjacent non-tumor tissue in lung cancer. Study-level findings and limits: Significantly higher TCR diversity was found in tumor than normal lung.

This CDR3 has 17 amino acids. The germline V gene has CDR1 MGHRA and CDR2 YSYEKL. V lost 2 bases and J 4 bases, leaving 19 bases between the germline ends. This clonotype showed up many times. The antigen remains unidentified. The template was RNA from unsorted bulk tissue. Three rounds of nested PCR, following a modified ARM-PCR protocol, produced the TCRbeta library. TCRdb fed the multiplex PCR reads into MiXCR, producing one record per CDR3 protein. The sample records about 110,000 distinct CDR3 sequences, around 80% being singletons. The genes are TRBV4-1 and TRBJ2-3; D is possibly TRBD1 (6 bases). The source is a woman aged 60 to 75 with non-small cell lung cancer. The sequenced sample was lung tumor tissue. CDR3 amino acids: CASSQNMDGGFADTQYF. CDR3 coding DNA: TGCGCCAGCAGCCAAAATATGGATGGGGGCTTCGCAGATACGCAGTATTTT.